This TCR beta chain was documented in a study of T cell repertoires in cytomegalovirus infection. There are a few counts of this clonotype. Its antigen is unknown. TCRdb re-called the reads through MiXCR, storing one row per CDR3 protein. In the table there are roughly 500,000 distinct CDR3 sequences, more than 40% of which are singletons. Study results and limitations: It was HLA-C-restricted CMV-specific TCR beta clonotypes that dominated the response ex vivo.

Germline V gene data show CDR1 as MNHNS and CDR2 as SASEGT. This CDR3 spans 17 amino acids. V lost 2 bases, J lost 5 bases, and 19 bases lay in between. This chain uses TRBV6-1 with TRBJ1-5; possible D gene TRBD1, 6 bases. This material consisted of cultured PBMCs, taken from culture after CMV antigen stimulation. This sequence was found in a human donor in good health (CMV status not recorded). Some clones in this sample may be carry-over from other donors' samples. Here the CDR3 reads CASSEKGGGVSHQPQHF. CDR3 in DNA: TGTGCCAGCAGTGAAAAGGGCGGGGGCGTCAGCCATCAGCCCCAGCATTTT.